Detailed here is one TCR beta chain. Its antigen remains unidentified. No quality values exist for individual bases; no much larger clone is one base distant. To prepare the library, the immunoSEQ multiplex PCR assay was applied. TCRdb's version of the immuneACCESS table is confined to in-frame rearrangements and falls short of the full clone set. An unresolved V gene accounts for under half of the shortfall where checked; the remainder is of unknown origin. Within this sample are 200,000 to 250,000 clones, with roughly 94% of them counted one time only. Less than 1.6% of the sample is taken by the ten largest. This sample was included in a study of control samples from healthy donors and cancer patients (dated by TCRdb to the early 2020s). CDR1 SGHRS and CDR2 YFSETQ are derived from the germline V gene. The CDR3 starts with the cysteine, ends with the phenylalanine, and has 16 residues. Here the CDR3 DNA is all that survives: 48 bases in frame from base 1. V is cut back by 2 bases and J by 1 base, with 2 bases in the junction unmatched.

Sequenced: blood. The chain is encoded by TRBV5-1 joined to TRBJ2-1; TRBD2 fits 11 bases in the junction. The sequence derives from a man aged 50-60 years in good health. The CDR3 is CASSLLAGVSYNEQFF. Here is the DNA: TGCGCCAGCAGCTTACTAGCGGGGGTTTCCTACAATGAGCAGTTCTTC. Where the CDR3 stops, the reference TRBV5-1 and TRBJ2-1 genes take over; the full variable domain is KAGVTQTPRYLIKTRGQQVTLSCSPISGHRSVSWYQQTPGQGLQFLFEYFSETQRNKGNFPGRFSGRQFSNSRSEMNVSTLELGDSALYLCASSLLAGVSYNEQFFGPGTRLTVL.